Described below is a single TCR beta chain sequence and its context. Its antigen is not identified. Sequenced by immunoSEQ multiplex PCR; TCRdb stores in-frame clones only, minus some. Of approximately 1.9 million clones in the sample, 85% to 95% were seen once. This record belongs to a study of shared clonotypes between healthy human individuals. Naive CD8 cells, CD45RO-negative and positively selected for CCR7, excluded terminally differentiated effector memory CD45RA+ cells. The study, taken as a whole, reports: The sharing of about 5% of naive CD4 clonotypes was seen across a handful of donors. Represented genetic and exposure-history diversity was restricted by having few donors.

This TCR was sampled from a young man in good health. Some clones in this sample may be carry-over from other donors' samples. The sequencing input was naive CD8+ T cells from PBMCs.

The CDR3: CASSLRDSSYEQYF. The CDR3 DNA reads as TGTGCCAGCAGCCTACGGGACAGCTCCTACGAGCAGTACTTC. This chain uses TRBV5-4 with TRBJ2-7; 7 bases match TRBD1. This CDR3 is 14 amino acids long. Germline V CDR1 and CDR2: SGHNT, YYREEE (reference sequence). The V gene end was trimmed by 4 bases and the J gene end by 0 bases; junction bases not matched to a gene: 4.